A selection of T cell receptor beta chains follows, all from one sample in a study of blood T cell repertoires in COVID-19. Sequencing was performed with immunoSEQ multiplex PCR; in TCRdb, only in-frame clones are kept and a portion is missing. The sample contains approximately 31,000 clones, 80% to 95% of which appear only once. Input material: peripheral blood. All receptors come from a man aged 60-69 years with acute or convalescent COVID-19. The CDR3 runs from the conserved cysteine through the conserved F or W. A D gene is named only where the DNA matches it firmly. Rows may omit the clone size; those that give it use once, few, many or a size class.

v_gene	abundance	d_gene	len	j_gene	CDR3nt	CDR3aa
TRBV7-2	-	-	15	TRBJ2-1	TGTGCCAGCAGCTTAAGAGGGGGCTCCTACAATGAGCAGTTCTTC	CASSLRGGSYNEQFF
TRBV7-3	-	-	13	TRBJ1-2	TGTGCCAGCAGCTCCACAGGTTACTATGGCTACACCTTC	CASSSTGYYGYTF
TRBV4-2	-	-	13	TRBJ2-3	TGTGCCAGCAGCCAAGAAGGCGGGTACACGCAGTATTTT	CASSQEGGYTQYF
TRBV7-2	-	-	13	TRBJ2-1	TGTGCCAGCAGCTTAAACCGGGAACGAGAGCAGTTCTTC	CASSLNREREQFF
TRBV7-6	-	-	16	TRBJ1-6	TGTGCCAGCAGCTTAAATGCACAGCTGCGAAATTCACCCCTCCACTTT	CASSLNAQLRNSPLHF
TRBV6-2/TRBV6-3	-	TRBD1	15	TRBJ2-7	TGTGCCAGCAGTCGTCCGGGACAGGGTATAGGCGAGCAGTACTTC	CASSRPGQGIGEQYF
TRBV19	-	-	13	TRBJ2-7	TGTGCCAGTAGTACTAACTCCGGCGGGGAGCAGTACTTC	CASSTNSGGEQYF
TRBV12-3/TRBV12-4	-	-	11	TRBJ2-1	TGTGCCAGCAGTTTAGTCGATGAGCAGTTCTTC	CASSLVDEQFF
TRBV5-1	-	-	15	TRBJ2-2	TGCGCCAGCAGCTTGGTGCCAGGGGTCACCGGGGAGCTGTTTTTT	CASSLVPGVTGELFF
TRBV27	-	TRBD1	15	TRBJ2-3	TGTGCCAGCAGTGCCCGACAGGGAGGCACAGATACGCAGTATTTT	CASSARQGGTDTQYF
TRBV24-1	-	TRBD2	17	TRBJ2-1	TGTGCCACCAGTGGTCGGACTAGCGGGACATCCTACAATGAGCAGTTCTTC	CATSGRTSGTSYNEQFF
TRBV25-1	once	-	14	TRBJ2-1	TGTGCCGGCCTACGCATCGGGCTAGCAGGTGAGCAGTTCTTC	CAGLRIGLAGEQFF
TRBV19	-	TRBD2	15	TRBJ2-3	TGTGCCAGTAGGGTGGGACTAGCGTCCGCAGATACGCAGTATTTT	CASRVGLASADTQYF
TRBV7-2	-	-	14	TRBJ1-2	TGTGCCAGCGGCCCCGCCGGACAGTTCTATGGCTACACCTTC	CASGPAGQFYGYTF
TRBV4-1	-	-	16	TRBJ1-3	TGCGCCAGCAGCCAAGCGCTCGGTATCTCTGGAAACACCATATATTTT	CASSQALGISGNTIYF
TRBV23-1	-	TRBD1	19	TRBJ1-2	TGCGCCAGCAGTCAAGACCCCGGGACAGGGACCTATATTAACTATGGCTACACCTTC	CASSQDPGTGTYINYGYTF
TRBV24-1	-	TRBD1	15	TRBJ2-5	TGTGCCACCAGTGATTGGGACAGGGAGGGGGAGACCCAGTACTTC	CATSDWDREGETQYF
TRBV7-7	-	TRBD1	15	TRBJ1-1	TGTGCTAGCAGCCCACAGGGGGCAGGGAACACTGAAGCTTTCTTT	CASSPQGAGNTEAFF
TRBV9	-	TRBD2	17	TRBJ2-2	TGTGCCAGCAGCGTCTTTCCAGCGGGAGGAGAAACCGGGGAGCTGTTTTTT	CASSVFPAGGETGELFF
TRBV3-1/TRBV3-2	-	TRBD1	14	TRBJ2-7	TGTGCCAGCAGCTTAGACAGGGGGCCCTACGAGCAGTACTTC	CASSLDRGPYEQYF
TRBV12-5	-	-	13	TRBJ1-1	TGTGCTAGTGGTTCAGGGGATTACACTGAAGCTTTCTTT	CASGSGDYTEAFF
TRBV30	-	-	12	TRBJ2-4	TGTGCCTGGAGTCCTGACAGCGACATTCAGTACTTC	CAWSPDSDIQYF